The clone carrying this TCR beta chain was seen a few times. Its cognate antigen is unknown. The data were obtained in a study of T-cell reconstitution after alpha-beta-depleted transplantation in children. Unique molecular identifiers were used in preparing the TCRbeta library. TCRdb itself ran the PCR reads through MiXCR, one entry per CDR3 protein. The table shows a few hundred thousand distinct CDR3 sequences, with 25% to 30% occurring only once. This CDR3 has 15 residues. CDR1 DFQATT and CDR2 SNEGSKA come from the germline V gene (reference sequence). The junction had 5 bases not matched to a gene; V was cut back by 5 bases and J by 2 bases. Overall study findings and caveats: Expanded graft clones, several hundred of them, were reportedly the source of alpha-beta T cells about two months after transplant.

The TCR was taken from a boy under two years old with Wiskott-Aldrich syndrome, due to receive a stem cell transplant. This specimen consisted of PBMCs, obtained before TCRalphabeta/CD19-depleted stem cell transplant. This chain links TRBV20-1 with TRBJ2-1, with TRBD2 matching over 11 bases. In DNA form, the CDR3 reads TGCAGTGCTTTCACTAGCGGGAGTACCTACAATGAGCAGTTCTTC. This gives the protein CSAFTSGSTYNEQFF.